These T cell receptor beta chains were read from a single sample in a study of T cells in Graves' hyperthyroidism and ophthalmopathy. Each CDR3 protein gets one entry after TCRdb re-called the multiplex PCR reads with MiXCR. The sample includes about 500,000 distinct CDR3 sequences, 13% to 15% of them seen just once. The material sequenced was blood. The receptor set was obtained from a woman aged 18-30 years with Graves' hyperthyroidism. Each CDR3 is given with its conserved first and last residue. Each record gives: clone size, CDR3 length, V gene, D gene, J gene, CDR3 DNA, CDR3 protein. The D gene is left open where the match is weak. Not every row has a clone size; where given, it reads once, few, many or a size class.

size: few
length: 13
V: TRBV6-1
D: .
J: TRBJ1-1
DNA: TGTGCCAGCAGTATTACAGTGAACACTGAAGCTTTCTTT
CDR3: CASSITVNTEAFF

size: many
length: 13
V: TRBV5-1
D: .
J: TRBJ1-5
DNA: TGTGCCAGCAGCTTAGACGGCAATCAGCCCCAGCATTTT
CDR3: CASSLDGNQPQHF

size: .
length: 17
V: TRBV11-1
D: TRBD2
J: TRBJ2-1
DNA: TGTGCCAGCAGCCGGACTAGCGGGAGGGCCTCCCTCAATGAGCAGTTCTTC
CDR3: CASSRTSGRASLNEQFF

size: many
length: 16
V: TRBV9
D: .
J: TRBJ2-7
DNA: TGTGCCAGCAGCCCCTCCGTCGGGCAGAATTTCTACGAGCAGTACTTC
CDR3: CASSPSVGQNFYEQYF

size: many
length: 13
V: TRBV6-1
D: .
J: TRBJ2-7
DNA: TGTGCCAGCAAGGCTAGCGTAGCCTACGAGCAGTACTTC
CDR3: CASKASVAYEQYF

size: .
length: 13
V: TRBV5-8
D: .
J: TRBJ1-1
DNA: TGTGCCAGCAGCTCGCGAGGGGACGCCGAAGCTTTCTTT
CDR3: CASSSRGDAEAFF

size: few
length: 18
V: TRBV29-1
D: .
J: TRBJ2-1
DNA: TGCAGCGTTGAAATCCCGGGCCGTACGAACTACGGAAGGAATGAGCAGTTCTTC
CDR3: CSVEIPGRTNYGRNEQFF

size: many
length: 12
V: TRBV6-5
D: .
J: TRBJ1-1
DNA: TGTGCCAGCAGTTACGACAACACTGAAGCTTTCTTT
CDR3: CASSYDNTEAFF

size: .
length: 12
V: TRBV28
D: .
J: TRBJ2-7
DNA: TGTGCCAGCAGATCTCAGGGGTCCGAGCAGTACTTC
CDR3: CASRSQGSEQYF

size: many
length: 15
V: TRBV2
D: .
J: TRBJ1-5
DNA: TGTGCCAGCAGTGATCGTCAACTTAGCAATCAGCCCCAGCATTTT
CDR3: CASSDRQLSNQPQHF

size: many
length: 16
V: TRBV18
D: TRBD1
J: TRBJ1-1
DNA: TGTGCCAGCTCAACTGGGACAGGGGGCCTCGGAACTGAAGCTTTCTTT
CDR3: CASSTGTGGLGTEAFF

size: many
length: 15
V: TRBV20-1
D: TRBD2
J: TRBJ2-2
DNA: TGCAGTGCTCATCGCGGCGGGAGGGACACCGGGGAGCTGTTTTTT
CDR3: CSAHRGGRDTGELFF

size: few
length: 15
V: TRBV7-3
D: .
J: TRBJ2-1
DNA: TGTGCCAGCAGAGGACCCGGTTTGGGATACAATGAGCAGTTCTTC
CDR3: CASRGPGLGYNEQFF

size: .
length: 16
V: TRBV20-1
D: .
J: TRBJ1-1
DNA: TGCAGTGCTAGAGATCGGGGGCAAGGGCATCTCACTGAAGCTTTCTTT
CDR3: CSARDRGQGHLTEAFF

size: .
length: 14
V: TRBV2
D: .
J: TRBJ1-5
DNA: TGTGCCAGCAACCAACAGGGATCCATTCAGCCCCAGCATTTT
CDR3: CASNQQGSIQPQHF

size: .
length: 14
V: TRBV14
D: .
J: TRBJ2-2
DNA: TGTGCCAGCAGCCAGGTGGCGAGCACCGGGGAGCTGTTTTTT
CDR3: CASSQVASTGELFF

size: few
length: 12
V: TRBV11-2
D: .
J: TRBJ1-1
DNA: TGTGCCAGCAGCTTATTTGGGGCCTTTGCTTTCTTT
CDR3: CASSLFGAFAFF

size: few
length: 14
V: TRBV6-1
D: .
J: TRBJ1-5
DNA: TGTGCCAGCAGTGAGAACAGCCCCCACCAGCCCCAGCATTTT
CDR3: CASSENSPHQPQHF

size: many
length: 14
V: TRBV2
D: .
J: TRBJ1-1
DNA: TGTGCCAGCAGTGAATGGGGGGCGGGCACTGAAGCTTTCTTT
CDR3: CASSEWGAGTEAFF

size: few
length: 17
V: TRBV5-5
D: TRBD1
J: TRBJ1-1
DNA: TGTGCCAGCAGCCCCGAGAGGGACAGCAAATTCAACACTGAAGCTTTCTTT
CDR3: CASSPERDSKFNTEAFF

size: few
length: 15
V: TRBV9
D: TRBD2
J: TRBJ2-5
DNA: TGTGCCAGCAGCGGGGGGGCGGGAGGAGGCGAGACCCAGTACTTC
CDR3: CASSGGAGGGETQYF

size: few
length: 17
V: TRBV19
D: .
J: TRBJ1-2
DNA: TGTGCCAGTAGTATAGATCCGGAGCACCCTGACATACCCGGCTACACCTTC
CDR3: CASSIDPEHPDIPGYTF

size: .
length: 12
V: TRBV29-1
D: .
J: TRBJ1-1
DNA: TGCAGCGCAACGGGGGGAGGCACTGAAGCTTTCTTT
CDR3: CSATGGGTEAFF

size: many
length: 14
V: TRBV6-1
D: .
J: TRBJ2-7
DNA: TGTGCCAGCAGTTTTGGCACCGGGGTAGCCGAGCAGTACTTC
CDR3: CASSFGTGVAEQYF

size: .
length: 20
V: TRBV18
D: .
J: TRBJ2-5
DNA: TGTGCCAGCTCACCAAAAGGTCGGTGGCAACTCCAGATTTTCCCCGAGACCCAGTACTTC
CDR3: CASSPKGRWQLQIFPETQYF

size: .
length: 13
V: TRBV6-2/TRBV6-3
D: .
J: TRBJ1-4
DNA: TGTGCCAGCAACCCCGGGGCCTGGGAAAAACTGTTTTTT
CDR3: CASNPGAWEKLFF

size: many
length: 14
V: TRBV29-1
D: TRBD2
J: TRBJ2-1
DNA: TGCAGCGTTGTGGCCAGCGGGAGGTCCAATGAGCAGTTCTTC
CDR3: CSVVASGRSNEQFF

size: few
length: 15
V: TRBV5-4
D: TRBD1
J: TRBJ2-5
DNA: TGTGCCAGCAGCATTACCGGGACAGCTCAAGAGACCCAGTACTTC
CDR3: CASSITGTAQETQYF

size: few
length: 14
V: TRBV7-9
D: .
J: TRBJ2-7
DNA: TGTGCCAGCAGCTCCCTCGATACTACCTACGAGCAGTACTTC
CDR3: CASSSLDTTYEQYF

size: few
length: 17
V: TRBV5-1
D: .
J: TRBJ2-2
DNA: TGCGCCAGCACTTTAGTGGGCGGCCGCCTTAACACCGGGGAGCTGTTTTTT
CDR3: CASTLVGGRLNTGELFF

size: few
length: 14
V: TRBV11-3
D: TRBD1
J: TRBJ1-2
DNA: TGTGCCAGCAGCTTAGTGGCAGGGGGGGACGGCTACACCTTC
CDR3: CASSLVAGGDGYTF

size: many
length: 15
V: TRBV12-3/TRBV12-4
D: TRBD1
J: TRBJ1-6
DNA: TGTGCCAGCAGTTTGGGGACAGGGGGCAATTCACCCCTCCACTTT
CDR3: CASSLGTGGNSPLHF

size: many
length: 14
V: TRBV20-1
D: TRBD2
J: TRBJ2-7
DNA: TGCAGTGCTAAAGGACTAGCGGGACTCTACGAGCAGTACTTC
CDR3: CSAKGLAGLYEQYF

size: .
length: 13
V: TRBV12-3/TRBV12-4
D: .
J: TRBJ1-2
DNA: TGTGCCAGCAGTTTAGGGCCCGCCTATGGCTACACCTTC
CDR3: CASSLGPAYGYTF

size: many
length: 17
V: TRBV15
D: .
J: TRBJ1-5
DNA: TGTGCCACCAGCAGAGATCAAGGCGGGTATAGCAATCAGCCCCAGCATTTT
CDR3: CATSRDQGGYSNQPQHF

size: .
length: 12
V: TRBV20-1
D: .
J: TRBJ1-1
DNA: TGCAGTCCCCGATCATTAGGCACTGAAGCTTTCTTT
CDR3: CSPRSLGTEAFF

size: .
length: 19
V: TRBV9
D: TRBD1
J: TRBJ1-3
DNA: TGTGCCAGCAGCGCCAAAGACAACAGGGGGCAAACCTCTGGAAACACCATATATTTT
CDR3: CASSAKDNRGQTSGNTIYF

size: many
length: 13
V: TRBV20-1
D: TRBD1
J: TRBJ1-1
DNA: TGCAGTGCTATAACCGGGACAGGGGCGATGACTTTCTTT
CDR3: CSAITGTGAMTFF

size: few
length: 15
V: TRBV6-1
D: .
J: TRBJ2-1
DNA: TGTGCCAGCAGTTCAGAGGGAGATTCCTACAATGAGCAGTTCTTC
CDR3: CASSSEGDSYNEQFF

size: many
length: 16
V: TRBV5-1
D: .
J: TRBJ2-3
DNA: TGCGCCAGCAGCTTGCGGACTGCCCTCACCACAGATACGCAGTATTTT
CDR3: CASSLRTALTTDTQYF